This TCR beta chain is from a study of blood T cells in healthy people across ages. Notes on this clonotype: As yet, its antigen is unknown.

Study-wide results and limits: Versus aged donors, long-lived donors had higher diversity and more naive CD4+ cells. Getting older went along with TCR beta diversity per million T cells dropping roughly linearly.

CDR1 is LGHNA, CDR2 YNFKEQ, per germline. V dropped 0 bases and J dropped 2 bases, with 4 bases sitting between them. The CDR3 extends over 14 amino acids. Caucasian individuals from Russia who were healthy and aged roughly 6 to 95 acted as donors. A second PCR of roughly 6 to 12 cycles used a sample-barcoded 5' primer and a J-beta primer mix. TCRdb fed the 5' RACE reads into MiXCR, producing one record per CDR3 protein. The sample lists about 570,000 distinct CDR3 sequences, about 27% occurring once. The data were also submitted as part of a second study, on T cells of mothers and their children. That source reports: In the second PCR, M1S primer introduced barcodes and 2-4 random bases.

The J gene is TRBJ1-4, the V gene TRBV4-2, with D unclear. This receptor was identified in a boy between 2 and 10 years old in good health. The sequenced sample consisted of blood. CDR3 amino acids: CASSQEGTNEKLFF. The CDR3 nucleotides read TGTGCCAGCAGCCAAGAGGGGACTAATGAAAAACTGTTTTTT.